By share, the clone carrying this T cell receptor (beta chain) counts as medium-sized. The antigen is not known. The TCR library protocol was used to attach unique molecular identifiers. These identifiers were attached to individual cDNA molecules. TCRdb re-analysed the 5' RACE reads in MiXCR, keeping a single row per CDR3 protein. The sample holds about 25,000 distinct CDR3 sequences, roughly 4.5% seen once. V lost 2 bases and J 2 bases, leaving 11 bases between the germline ends. Germline CDR1 is LGHNA and CDR2 is YSLEER. The CDR3 consists of 15 residues. The sample originates from a study of early T cells in non-severe SARS-CoV-2 infection. General study points: VDJdb matching favored anti-spike CD8 responses, missing private and CD4 specificities.

Specimen: whole blood. This TCR came from an adult who was a healthcare worker with PCR-confirmed SARS-CoV-2 infection or an uninfected control (not recorded which). J is TRBJ2-3 and V is TRBV4-3; tentatively, D is TRBD1 (6 bases). The CDR3 nucleotides read TGCGCCAGCAGCCAATGGACAGAAGTCACAGATACGCAGTATTTT. As protein: CASSQWTEVTDTQYF.